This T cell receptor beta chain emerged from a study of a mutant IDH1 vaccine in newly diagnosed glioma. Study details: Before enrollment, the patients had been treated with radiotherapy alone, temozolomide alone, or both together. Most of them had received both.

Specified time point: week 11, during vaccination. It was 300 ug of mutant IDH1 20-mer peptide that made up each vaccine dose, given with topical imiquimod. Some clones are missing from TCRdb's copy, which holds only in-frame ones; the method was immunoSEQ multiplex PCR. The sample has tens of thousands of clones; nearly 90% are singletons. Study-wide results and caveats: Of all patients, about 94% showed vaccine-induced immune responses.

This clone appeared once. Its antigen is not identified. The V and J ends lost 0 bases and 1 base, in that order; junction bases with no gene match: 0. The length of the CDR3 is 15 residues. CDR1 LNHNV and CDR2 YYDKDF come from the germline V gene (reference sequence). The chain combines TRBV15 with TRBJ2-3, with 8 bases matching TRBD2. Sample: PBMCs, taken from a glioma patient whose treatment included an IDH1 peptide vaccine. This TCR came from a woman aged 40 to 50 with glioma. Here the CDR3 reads CATSRERGGTDTQYF. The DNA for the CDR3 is TGTGCCACCAGCAGAGAGCGGGGGGGCACAGATACGCAGTATTTT.